Below are 16 T cell receptor beta chains sequenced from a single sample in a study of blood T cell repertoires in COVID-19. The protocol was immunoSEQ multiplex PCR, while the TCRdb copy is restricted to in-frame clones and leaves out a portion. The sample has 140,000 to 150,000 clones; roughly 89% are singletons. The specimen sequenced was peripheral blood. Source of these receptors: a man in his fifties or sixties with active or convalescent COVID-19.

This clone was detected once. As DNA, the CDR3 is TGTGCCAGCAGTGAAGAAGTGGGAGAGGAGACCCAGTACTTC. Protein sequence: CASSEEVGEETQYF. This rearrangement joins TRBV2 to TRBJ2-5; a weak D match, TRBD2 (5 bases). CDR1 and CDR2 (germline): SNHLY, FYNNEI. The V end lost 1 base, the J end lost 5 bases, and 11 bases lay between the germline ends. This CDR3 has 14 amino acids.

The chain employs TRBV28 and TRBJ1-5; 9 bases line up with TRBD1. The CDR3 is 13 amino acids. Losses at the gene ends were 10 bases for V and 2 bases for J; bases not matched to a gene: 3. Germline CDR1 and CDR2: MDHEN and SYDVKM. DNA of the CDR3: TGTGCCACCCGGACAGGGGGCAATCAGCCCCAGCATTTT. It codes for CATRTGGNQPQHF.

V is TRBV10-3 and J is TRBJ1-1, with a tentative D call TRBD1 (5 bases). The CDR3 covers 14 residues. The germline V and J ends were trimmed by 0 bases and 5 bases, with 10 bases remaining between them. CDR1 and CDR2 from the germline V gene are ENHRY and SYGVKD. The CDR3 spells CAISESTVWTEAFF. In DNA form, the CDR3 reads TGTGCCATCAGTGAGTCGACAGTCTGGACTGAAGCTTTCTTT.

The V gene is TRBV3-1 (or the pseudogene TRBV3-2), the J gene TRBJ1-1, with D possibly TRBD1 on 6 matching bases. The CDR3 consists of 18 residues. The ends were cut back, 4 bases at V and 1 base at J, with 22 bases in the middle. Per germline, CDR1 LGHDT and CDR2 YNNKEL (reference sequence). CDR3 sequence reads: CASSPQQGRRTANTEAFF. The CDR3 nucleotides are TGTGCCAGCAGCCCTCAACAGGGACGCCGTACCGCGAACACTGAAGCTTTCTTT.

The rearrangement links TRBV9 to TRBJ2-3, with TRBD1 matching over 12 bases. The V gene end was trimmed by 4 bases and the J gene end by 6 bases; junction bases not matched to a gene: 9. CDR1 is SGDLS, CDR2 YYNGEE, per germline. CDR3 length: 16 residues. This CDR3 reads CASSSGQGALIDTQYF. The CDR3 DNA reads as TGTGCCAGCAGCTCGGGACAGGGGGCATTAATTGATACGCAGTATTTT. The whole variable domain, filled in from reference TRBV9 and TRBJ2-3, reads DSGVTQTPKHLITATGQRVTLRCSPRSGDLSVYWYQQSLDQGLQFLIQYYNGEERAKGNILERFSAQQFPDLHSELNLSSLELGDSALYFCASSSGQGALIDTQYFGPGTRLTVL.

The rearrangement joins TRBV6-5 to TRBJ2-7; D perhaps matches TRBD2 (5 bases). Germline CDR1 is MNHEY and CDR2 is SVGAGI. This CDR3 comprises 13 residues. V was cut by 6 bases and J by 2 bases, with 11 bases left in between. CDR3 residues: CASSASGTYEQYF. In DNA, the CDR3 is TGTGCCAGCAGCGCGAGCGGAACCTACGAGCAGTACTTC.

The chain has TRBV30 and TRBJ1-2, with D possibly TRBD1 on 5 matching bases. CDR1 and CDR2 (germline): GTSNPN, SVGIG (reference sequence). V shed 2 bases and J shed 2 bases, with 12 bases lying between them. This CDR3 has 14 amino acids. CDR3 amino acids: CAWSSPGLNYGYTF. The CDR3 DNA follows: TGTGCCTGGAGTTCTCCGGGACTGAACTATGGCTACACCTTC.

With respect to this clone: The sample holds other DNA sequences that translate to the same CDR3. The chain links TRBV5-1 to TRBJ2-2; 11 bases map to TRBD2. Per the germline V gene, CDR1 is SGHRS and CDR2 is YFSETQ. This CDR3 contains 15 residues. Trimming at V came to 2 bases and at J to 4 bases, leaving 1 base not matched to a gene. CDR3 in amino acids: CASSFTSGSTGELFF. Written as DNA, the CDR3 is TGCGCCAGCAGCTTCACTAGCGGGAGCACCGGGGAGCTGTTTTTT.

This chain uses TRBV19 with TRBJ2-1, with D perhaps matching TRBD1 (6 bases). Germline loops: CDR1 LNHDA, CDR2 SQIVND (reference sequence). Trimming left V 0 bases short and J 0 bases short, with 9 bases between. The CDR3 has 16 residues. For the CDR3, the DNA is TGTGCCAGTAGTATAGAGGGGGCGAGCTCCTACAATGAGCAGTTCTTC. Translation gives CASSIEGASSYNEQFF.

The chain joins TRBV3-1 (or the pseudogene TRBV3-2) to TRBJ2-7, with TRBD2 matching 10 bases. V shed 6 bases and J 7 bases; nucleotides not matched to a gene: 24. Germline loops: CDR1 LGHDT, CDR2 YNNKEL (reference sequence). This CDR3 spans 19 amino acids. The chain's CDR3 is CASSPAKGVTSGNFGEQYF. Here the CDR3 DNA reads TGTGCCAGCAGTCCCGCGAAGGGGGTCACTAGCGGGAACTTCGGGGAGCAGTACTTC.

The chain recombines TRBV27 with TRBJ1-1, with 7 nucleotides matching TRBD1. The V gene end was trimmed by 5 bases and the J gene end by 1 base; junction bases not matched to a gene: 1. Germline CDR1 and CDR2: MNHEY and SMNVEV (reference sequence). The CDR3 contains 13 residues. CDR3 bases: TGTGCCAGCAGTGGACAGGCGAACACTGAAGCTTTCTTT. It is translated as CASSGQANTEAFF.

The chain recombines TRBV6-5 with TRBJ1-4, with D possibly matching TRBD1 (6 bases). Germline V gene lookup returns CDR1 MNHEY and CDR2 SVGAGI. The CDR3 is 13 residues long. V was trimmed by 8 bases and J by 5 bases, leaving 12 bases between them. The CDR3 DNA sequence: TGTGCCAGCGGGGGGGGCAAGAATGAAAAACTGTTTTTT. Amino acids: CASGGGKNEKLFF.

The CDR3 sequence: CASSKRQGQADTQYF. The CDR3 nucleotides read TGTGCCAGCAGCAAAAGACAGGGTCAAGCAGATACGCAGTATTTT. V and J are TRBV14 and TRBJ2-3; the match to TRBD1 covers 7 bases. Trimming removed 5 bases from V and 4 bases from J; junction bases left unmatched: 9. Germline loops: CDR1 SGHDN, CDR2 FVKESK. This CDR3 is built from 15 residues.

The rearrangement links TRBV15 to TRBJ2-2; D gene ambiguous. CDR1 is LNHNV and CDR2 is YYDKDF in the germline V gene (reference sequence). The CDR3 runs to 13 residues. Trimming cost V 3 bases and J 1 base, with 3 bases left between them. This CDR3 is CATSSRNTGELFF. CDR3 in DNA: TGTGCCACCAGCAGCAGGAACACCGGGGAGCTGTTTTTT. Full variable domain (rest looked up from reference TRBV15 and TRBJ2-2): DAMVIQNPRYQVTQFGKPVTLSCSQTLNHNVMYWYQQKSSQAPKLLFHYYDKDFNNEADTPDNFQSRRPNTSFCFLDIRSPGLGDTAMYLCATSSRNTGELFFGEGSRLTVL.

The rearrangement joins TRBV4-2 to TRBJ2-2; 9 bases are a match to TRBD2. Germline V gene data show CDR1 as LGHNA and CDR2 as YNFKEQ. Unmatched junction bases numbered 8, after V lost 3 bases and J lost 0 bases. The CDR3 totals 18 residues. CDR3 sequence (DNA): TGTGCCAGCAGCCAGGGGCCTAGCGGGGTCTCGAACACCGGGGAGCTGTTTTTT. This encodes CASSQGPSGVSNTGELFF.

The chain recombines TRBV3-1 (or the pseudogene TRBV3-2) with TRBJ2-3, with TRBD1 identical over 11 bases. Germline V gene lookup returns CDR1 LGHDT and CDR2 YNNKEL (reference sequence). V lost 4 bases and J lost 4; bases outside the gene matches: 7. The CDR3 has 16 residues. CDR3 in amino acids: CASSPRTGGLSDTQYF. The CDR3 region has the DNA TGTGCCAGCAGCCCCCGGACAGGGGGCTTGTCAGATACGCAGTATTTT.